These T cell receptor beta chains were read from a single sample in a study of OX40 agonist ivuxolimab in advanced cancers. The repertoire was sequenced with immunoSEQ multiplex PCR; TCRdb's copy has only in-frame clones and lacks some. The sample contains over 60,000 clones, around 87% of which appear only once. Sequences were derived from CD4+ or CD8+ T cells sorted from blood, sampled in a trial of the OX40 agonist ivuxolimab. All receptors derive from an adult with an advanced solid tumor such as melanoma, head and neck, liver or kidney cancer. The CDR3 runs from the conserved cysteine through the conserved F or W. D genes are given only for firm matches. Size is omitted from some rows. Given values are once, few, many or a class for expanded clones.

d_call j_call v_call clone_size cdr3_length cdr3_nt cdr3_aa
- TRBJ2-7 TRBV4-2 - 13 TGTGCCAGCAGCCAAGATAACAGCTACGAGCAGTACTTC CASSQDNSYEQYF
- TRBJ2-7 TRBV18 - 14 TGTGCCAGCTCACTACTACAGGGCACCTACGAGCAGTACTTC CASSLLQGTYEQYF
TRBD2 TRBJ2-5 TRBV5-1 - 17 TGCGCCAGCAGACCTACCGGGACTAGCTCTCTTCAAGAGACCCAGTACTTC CASRPTGTSSLQETQYF
TRBD2 TRBJ2-5 TRBV18 - 14 TGTGCCAGCTCACAGACTAGCGACCAAGAGACCCAGTACTTC CASSQTSDQETQYF
TRBD2 TRBJ2-5 TRBV5-1 - 16 TGCGCCAGCAGCTCCCTAGCGGGAGATGGCAGGGAGACCCAGTACTTC CASSSLAGDGRETQYF
- TRBJ1-4 TRBV29-1 - 14 TGCAGCGTTGCCGGAAGTGCAACTAATGAAAAACTGTTTTTT CSVAGSATNEKLFF
- TRBJ1-2 TRBV9 - 13 TGTGCCAGCAGCGTAGAACAGGGTTACGGCTACACCTTC CASSVEQGYGYTF
TRBD1 TRBJ2-7 TRBV7-8 once 15 TGTGCCAGCAGCCCATACCGACAGGGCCCCTACGAGCAGTACTTC CASSPYRQGPYEQYF
- TRBJ2-7 TRBV9 - 14 TGTGCCAGCAGCGTCAGCTCACGGGGGTTCGAGCAGTACTTC CASSVSSRGFEQYF
- TRBJ2-7 TRBV30 once 13 TGTGCCTGGAGTTCGGAAGTGACACACGAGCAGTACTTC CAWSSEVTHEQYF
- TRBJ1-2 TRBV10-2 - 12 TGCGCCAGCAGTCCGGGAGTCTATGGCTACACCTTC CASSPGVYGYTF
TRBD1 TRBJ2-7 TRBV28 - 12 TGTGCCAGCAGTTTCCTACGGGACAGATGGTACTTC CASSFLRDRWYF
TRBD2 TRBJ2-7 TRBV5-1 - 15 TGCGCCAGCAGCTTGGCGGCGGGAGGGACCGGCGAGCAGCACTTC CASSLAAGGTGEQHF